This is a list of T cell receptor beta chains from one sample in a study of spatial heterogeneity in lung cancer. TCRdb reanalysed the 5' RACE reads using MiXCR and keeps one entry per CDR3 protein. The data hold around 40,000 distinct CDR3 sequences, with just over 7.5% observed a single time. Source: PBMCs, taken at follow-up. All receptors derive from a male donor with early-stage non-small cell lung cancer. Each CDR3 is given with its conserved first and last residue.

j_gene	v_gene	CDR3aa
TRBJ2-7	TRBV7-8	CASRQWEGPAYEQYF
TRBJ1-1	TRBV27	CASSLTGVNTEAFF
TRBJ2-5	TRBV12-3/TRBV12-4	CASSLSRSETQYF
TRBJ2-7	TRBV10-2	CASSDGHVPYEQYF
TRBJ2-6	TRBV6-5	CASSYQRPWGANVLTF
TRBJ1-5	TRBV23-1	CASSNLPGQSLEQPQHF
TRBJ2-7	TRBV7-8	CASSSRTGPSYEQYF
TRBJ2-2	TRBV6-1	CASVTGFSNTGELFF
TRBJ1-1	TRBV5-1	CASSLEAGTTEAFF
TRBJ2-7	TRBV12-3/TRBV12-4	CASSLEGYEQYF
TRBJ1-5	TRBV27	CASSATGGIQPQHF
TRBJ2-5	TRBV3-1	CASSQVVFQETQYF
TRBJ2-3	TRBV27	CASSLYVGLHTDTQYF
TRBJ2-7	TRBV7-3	CASSPTGVVPYEQYF
TRBJ1-1	TRBV12-3/TRBV12-4	CASGSGHAPEAFF
TRBJ1-6	TRBV3-1	CASSQGTGGPLHF
TRBJ1-5	TRBV3-1	CASSPWGSNQPQHF
TRBJ1-2	TRBV10-3	CAISPGAQGPDGYTF